This TCR beta chain was obtained from a study of T cell responses to AZD1222 COVID-19 vaccine. Study observations and caveats: There were mostly white British donors and more females than males, and clonal diversity was possibly underestimated. Close to half of all spike-specific TCRs reportedly target regions of the variants that are unmutated.

For this clone: What it binds is unknown.

Sequenced by immunoSEQ multiplex PCR; TCRdb stores in-frame clones only, minus some. The sample has about 90,000 clones, roughly 88% seen once. Looked up from germline, CDR1 is SEHNR and CDR2 is FQNEAQ (reference sequence). Between the trimmed V and J ends, which lost 5 bases and 6 bases, there was a span of 17 bases. The CDR3 spans 16 residues. The clonotype comes from an adult in good health. This chain joins TRBV7-9 and TRBJ1-6, with D maybe TRBD1 (5 bases). This specimen consisted of peripheral blood, obtained on day 0 of AZD1222 vaccination. The DNA of the CDR3 is TGTGCCAGCAGCCCCCGAGGGGACTGGCGTAATTCACCCCTCCACTTT. The encoded protein is CASSPRGDWRNSPLHF.